The text below deals with one T cell receptor (beta chain). The data were taken from a study of blood T cell repertoires in COVID-19. Looking at the study overall: The United States, Italy and Spain supplied acute and convalescent COVID-19 samples.

The method was immunoSEQ multiplex PCR; TCRdb's version includes in-frame clones alone and lacks a portion of them. The sample has some 200,000 clones, roughly 80% seen once. The sequenced sample consisted of peripheral blood. The sequence was collected from a woman of 80 years or more with acute or convalescent COVID-19.

The CDR3 region has the DNA TGTGCCAGTAGTATAGATAGGCCGGCGGGTGAGCAGTTCTTC. Amino acid sequence: CASSIDRPAGEQFF. The chain has TRBV19 and TRBJ2-1; the D gene is possibly TRBD2 (5 bases). The CDR3 is 14 amino acids. Trimming took off 0 bases at V and 9 bases at J, with 12 bases between the two ends. CDR1 is LNHDA, CDR2 SQIVND, per germline (reference sequence).